The 21 T cell receptor beta chains reported below all come from one sample, sequenced in a study of T cells in Graves' hyperthyroidism and ophthalmopathy. Using RNA transcripts as the source, TCR beta CDR3 regions were amplified. The primer set for the first-round RT-PCR of the TCR CDR3 was HTBI. TCRdb called the multiplex PCR reads again in MiXCR, with one record for every CDR3 protein. The sample has around 720,000 distinct CDR3 sequences, approximately 36% seen once. The sequenced sample was blood. All receptors derive from a woman aged 40 to 49 with Graves' hyperthyroidism.

This clonotype appeared a few times. The chain has TRBV5-1 and TRBJ2-7, with D possibly being TRBD2 (5 bases). The CDR3 consists of 16 residues. V lost 2 bases to trimming and J lost 3 bases, with 18 bases between them. Germline values: CDR1 SGHRS, CDR2 YFSETQ. The CDR3 loop is CASSLWRSLVGYEQYF. CDR3 sequence (DNA): TGCGCCAGCAGCTTATGGAGGAGTCTTGTCGGCTACGAGCAGTACTTC.

V usage is TRBV28 and J usage is TRBJ2-5, with 10 bases that match TRBD2. The CDR3 spans 14 residues. Germline assignment: CDR1 MDHEN and CDR2 SYDVKM. Trimming took 2 bases from V and 7 from J; bases not matched to a gene: 4. The CDR3 is CASSLLAGAVTQYF. The DNA for the CDR3 is TGTGCCAGCAGTTTACTAGCGGGGGCGGTGACCCAGTACTTC.

This clonotype was seen at least ten times. The chain has TRBV9 and TRBJ1-4; D is ambiguous. This CDR3 is built from 15 residues. Germline V gene data show CDR1 as SGDLS and CDR2 as YYNGEE. The ends were cut back, 0 bases at V and 0 bases at J, with 6 bases in the middle. This CDR3 reads CASSVAPSTNEKLFF. CDR3 coding DNA: TGTGCCAGCAGCGTAGCTCCCTCAACTAATGAAAAACTGTTTTTT.

This clonotype was seen at least ten times. This rearrangement joins TRBV14 to TRBJ1-2; D unresolved. V lost 5 bases to trimming and J lost 2 bases, with 9 bases between them. CDR1 and CDR2 from the germline V gene are SGHDN and FVKESK. The CDR3 has 13 amino acids. CDR3 in amino acids: CASSFTVNYGYTF. In DNA form, the CDR3 reads TGTGCCAGCAGCTTTACAGTGAACTATGGCTACACCTTC.

V is TRBV19 and J is TRBJ1-1, with TRBD1 matching 10 bases. There are 14 residues in the CDR3. Per germline, CDR1 LNHDA and CDR2 SQIVND (reference sequence). The J segment lost 4 bases and the V segment lost 5 bases, leaving 4 bases of the junction unmatched. The CDR3 is CASSHGTGATEAFF. DNA of the CDR3: TGTGCCAGTAGTCACGGGACAGGGGCCACTGAAGCTTTCTTT.

The V gene is TRBV20-1, the J gene TRBJ2-5, with TRBD1 as a possible D gene (6 bases). Trimming took off 0 bases at V and 9 bases at J, with 26 bases between the two ends. The CDR3 has 17 amino acids. In germline, CDR1 is DFQATT, CDR2 SNEGSKA (reference sequence). The CDR3, as DNA: TGCAGTGCTAGAGACCCTTGGGGACACAGTAGCAATCAGCCCCAGTACTTC. Translation gives CSARDPWGHSSNQPQYF.

The chain links TRBV7-9 to TRBJ1-6; possibly TRBD1 for D (6 bases). The CDR3 extends over 11 amino acids. Germline CDR1 reads SEHNR; CDR2 reads FQNEAQ (reference sequence). V lost 8 bases, J lost 11 bases, and 10 bases lay in between. This CDR3 reads CASGTGTPLHF. The CDR3 nucleotides are TGTGCCAGCGGAACAGGGACACCCCTCCACTTT.

About this clonotype itself: A much larger clone lies one base from this, so it may be a read error. This chain links TRBV2 with TRBJ2-7; TRBD1 matches 10 bases. Germline values: CDR1 SNHLY, CDR2 FYNNEI. This CDR3 has 14 amino acids. This chain's CDR3 is CAGSSGQGMYEQYF. CDR3 sequence (DNA): TGTGCCGGCAGTTCGGGACAGGGGATGTACGAGCAGTACTTC. Using reference TRBV2 and TRBJ2-7 for the parts outside the CDR3, the full variable domain is EPEVTQTPSHQVTQMGQEVILRCVPISNHLYFYWYRQILGQKVEFLVSFYNNEISEKSEIFDDQFSVERPDGSNFTLKIRSTKLEDSAMYFCAGSSGQGMYEQYFGPGTRLTVT.

This clonotype showed up just a few times. An end of the junction differs from the germline gene, which may be a read error. The rearrangement links TRBV6-5 to TRBJ2-7, with D maybe TRBD1 (6 bases). Germline assignment: CDR1 MNHEY and CDR2 SVGAGI. This CDR3 region has 16 residues. The CDR3 spells CASSYSKGHAYYGQYF. CDR3 sequence (DNA): TGTGCCAGCAGTTACTCGAAGGGACATGCATACTACGGGCAGTACTTC.

This clonotype was seen a handful of times. The chain links TRBV7-9 to TRBJ2-7; 9 bases match TRBD1. The length of the CDR3 is 14 residues. Germline V CDR1 and CDR2: SEHNR, FQNEAQ (reference sequence). With V trimmed by 5 bases and J by 5 bases, 7 bases remained unmatched. The CDR3 sequence is CASSNRDRVNEQYF. The CDR3 nucleotides read TGTGCCAGCAGCAACCGGGACAGGGTGAACGAGCAGTACTTC.

The chain is built from TRBV6-5 and TRBJ1-1; the D gene is possibly TRBD1 (6 bases). V was pared by 6 bases and J by 5 bases, with 16 bases between. The germline V gene has CDR1 MNHEY and CDR2 SVGAGI. The CDR3 consists of 14 residues. In DNA, the CDR3 is TGTGCCAGCAGATTCACAGGGAGGGGGACTGAAGCTTTCTTT. This sequence encodes CASRFTGRGTEAFF.

This clonotype showed up many times. The J gene is TRBJ2-7, the V gene TRBV20-1, with D perhaps matching TRBD1 (5 bases). The ends were cut back, 2 bases at V and 6 bases at J, with 14 bases in the middle. CDR3 size: 13 residues. CDR1 DFQATT and CDR2 SNEGSKA come from the germline V gene (reference sequence). This chain's CDR3 is CSARPQGLTEQYF. The CDR3 DNA sequence: TGCAGTGCTAGACCGCAGGGCCTTACCGAGCAGTACTTC.

This clonotype occurred many times. V usage is TRBV10-3 and J usage is TRBJ1-2, with D possibly TRBD1 on 6 matching bases. V was pared by 2 bases and J by 4 bases, with 11 bases between. This CDR3 is 14 amino acids long. The germline V gene encodes CDR1 ENHRY and CDR2 SYGVKD. CDR3 sequence: CAISEDDRLYGYTF. The CDR3 DNA is TGTGCCATCAGTGAGGATGACAGGCTCTATGGCTACACCTTC.

This chain connects TRBV5-1 to TRBJ1-1; 7 nucleotides line up with TRBD1. This CDR3 contains 14 residues. The germline V gene encodes CDR1 SGHRS and CDR2 YFSETQ. Germline trimming cut 4 bases from V and 2 bases from J; bases unmatched to any gene: 5. As DNA, the CDR3 is TGCGCCAGCAGCCTAGGACAGGACAACACTGAAGCTTTCTTT. Translation gives CASSLGQDNTEAFF.

This chain connects TRBV20-1 to TRBJ1-5; D is possibly TRBD1 (5 bases). Trimming took off 0 bases at V and 11 bases at J, with 17 bases between the two ends. Germline-derived CDR1 and CDR2 are DFQATT and SNEGSKA (reference sequence). This CDR3 contains 14 residues. CDR3 amino acids: CSARDPQGQETQHF. Here the CDR3 DNA reads TGCAGTGCTAGAGATCCGCAGGGTCAAGAGACCCAGCATTTT.

With regard to this clonotype: Possible read error: a much larger clone is one base away. This rearrangement joins TRBV7-2 to TRBJ1-1, with TRBD1 as a possible D gene (5 bases). The CDR3 sequence is 14 residues long. CDR1 and CDR2 (germline): SGHTA, FQGNSA. V was trimmed by 7 bases and J by 3 bases, leaving 15 bases between them. CDR3 loop: CASNSRVQDTEAFF. The CDR3 DNA follows: TGTGCCAGCAACTCCAGGGTACAGGACACTGAAGCTTTCTTT.

There are many counts of this clonotype. This rearrangement joins TRBV20-1 to TRBJ2-7, with 10 bases fitting TRBD1. Unmatched junction bases numbered 8, after V lost 5 bases and J lost 4 bases. This CDR3 is built from 14 residues. Germline loops: CDR1 DFQATT, CDR2 SNEGSKA (reference sequence). DNA of the CDR3: TGCAGTGCTGAACGACGGGGACAGGGGTACGAGCAGTACTTC. Protein product: CSAERRGQGYEQYF.

A few counts support this clonotype. It may be a read error: a sequence one base away is much more abundant. The V call is TRBV6-1, the J call TRBJ2-7, with D uncertain. This CDR3 spans 12 amino acids. V shed 0 bases and J shed 2 bases, with 2 bases lying between them. The germline V gene has CDR1 MNHNS and CDR2 SASEGT. This CDR3 reads CASSEATYEQYF. CDR3 DNA sequence: TGTGCCAGCAGTGAAGCTACCTACGAGCAGTACTTC.

This clonotype has ten or more counts. This CDR3 is CSVADGNTEAFF. CDR3 coding DNA: TGCAGCGTTGCCGACGGTAACACTGAAGCTTTCTTT. The chain carries TRBV29-1 and TRBJ1-1; D unclear. Germline V CDR1 and CDR2: SQVTM, ANQGSEA. The V end lost 4 bases, the J end lost 2 bases, and 8 bases lay between the germline ends. CDR3 length: 12 residues.

This clonotype was observed once. The rearrangement uses TRBV7-2 and TRBJ2-7; D is perhaps TRBD1 or TRBD2 (5 bases each). The DNA end is a closer match to TRBJ2-1, so the J assignment may be wrong. This CDR3 has 16 amino acids. Germline V gene data show CDR1 as SGHTA and CDR2 as FQGNSA. The CDR3 region is CASSLLRDALGPEQFF. CDR3 coding DNA: TGTGCCAGCAGCTTACTCCGGGACGCCCTAGGCCCTGAGCAGTTCTTC.

The chain joins TRBV4-3 to TRBJ1-1, with TRBD1 matching 9 bases. J was trimmed by 0 bases and V by 5 bases; bases with no gene match: 19. The CDR3 covers 20 residues. Germline V lookup: CDR1 LGHNA, CDR2 YSLEER. The DNA of the CDR3 is TGCGCCAGCAGCTTTTGGACGTACAGGGGGCAGTTGGAGTTGAACACTGAAGCTTTCTTT. This gives the protein CASSFWTYRGQLELNTEAFF.